This entry lists 15 T cell receptor beta chains sequenced from one sample in a study of cytomegalovirus exposure and HLA in healthy donors. PCR involved 60 Vbeta and 13 Jbeta primers. Clones were read by immunoSEQ multiplex PCR, and TCRdb kept only the in-frame ones, dropping some. The table includes 90,000 to 130,000 clones, about three quarters detected once. Sample: PBMCs. The receptors originated from a woman aged 30 to 39 in good health and CMV-seronegative.

The chain couples TRBV19 to TRBJ1-5; D call uncertain. Trimming removed 7 bases at V and 1 base at J, with 14 bases between. Germline assignment: CDR1 LNHDA and CDR2 SQIVND (reference sequence). This CDR3 region has 15 residues. The CDR3 sequence: CASTNPRASNQPQHF. In DNA form, the CDR3 reads TGTGCCAGTACCAACCCGAGGGCCAGCAATCAGCCCCAGCATTTT.

This clone was picked up a small number of times. The J gene is TRBJ2-1, the V gene TRBV30; D is undetermined. The CDR3 runs to 16 residues. CDR1 is GTSNPN, CDR2 SVGIG, per germline (reference sequence). V lost 0 bases and J 4 bases, leaving 16 bases between the germline ends. CDR3 nucleotide sequence: TGTGCCTGGAGTGTAGAGGCCCTCATACGTTACAATGAGCAGTTCTTC. Encoded protein: CAWSVEALIRYNEQFF.

The sample holds one count of this clone. V is TRBV2 and J is TRBJ2-1; 10 bases align to TRBD2. CDR3 length equals 18 residues. The V segment lost 3 bases and the J segment 8 bases; nucleotides outside the gene matches: 16. From germline, CDR1 is SNHLY and CDR2 FYNNEI. The CDR3, as DNA: TGTGCCAGCAGTGATGAGGGAATAGTGCTAGCGGGAGCTGATGAGCAGTTCTTC. Protein sequence: CASSDEGIVLAGADEQFF.

The CDR3 DNA reads TGTGCCAGCAGCGAAGGAGGAGGTCCGGGACACAACAATGAGCAGTTCTTC. This encodes CASSEGGGPGHNNEQFF. The chain has TRBV9 and TRBJ2-1, with a weak D call TRBD1 (6 bases). The V gene lost 3 bases and the J gene lost 5 bases, with 21 bases spanning the gap. The CDR3 loop spans 17 amino acids. Looked up from germline, CDR1 is SGDLS and CDR2 is YYNGEE.

The chain recombines TRBV30 with TRBJ2-5; D is ambiguous. This CDR3 is 14 amino acids long. Trimming pared 0 bases from V and 4 bases from J, leaving 12 bases between. Germline lookup yields CDR1 GTSNPN and CDR2 SVGIG (reference sequence). The CDR3 DNA sequence: TGTGCCTGGAGTGTATCTCGGCCGGGAGAGACCCAGTACTTC. It yields the protein CAWSVSRPGETQYF.

This chain links TRBV14 with TRBJ2-3; 8 bases match TRBD2. There are 15 residues in the CDR3. V lost 8 bases and J lost 0; bases outside the gene matches: 7. The germline V gene encodes CDR1 SGHDN and CDR2 FVKESK. Here the CDR3 reads CASRLAGTSTDTQYF. CDR3 bases: TGTGCCAGCCGGTTAGCGGGGACGAGCACAGATACGCAGTATTTT.

This clone was seen a handful of times. This sequence joins TRBV30 and TRBJ2-7; perhaps TRBD1 as D (6 bases). Per the germline V gene, CDR1 is GTSNPN and CDR2 is SVGIG (reference sequence). This CDR3 region has 13 residues. Trimming pared 3 bases from V and 4 bases from J, leaving 13 bases between. CDR3 region: CAWSSGQGYEQYF. The CDR3 DNA follows: TGTGCCTGGAGCAGCGGCCAGGGGTACGAGCAGTACTTC. The whole variable domain, filled in from reference TRBV30 and TRBJ2-7, reads SQTIHQWPATLVQPVGSPLSLECTVEGTSNPNLYWYRQAAGRGLQLLFYSVGIGQISSEVPQNLSASRPQDRQFILSSKKLLLSDSGFYLCAWSSGQGYEQYFGPGTRLTVT.

The chain is built from TRBV30 and TRBJ1-1, with 10 bases lining up with TRBD1. Germline trimming cut 2 bases from V and 0 bases from J; bases unmatched to any gene: 3. CDR1 and CDR2 from the germline V gene are GTSNPN and SVGIG (reference sequence). The CDR3 extends over 15 amino acids. The CDR3 here is CAWSPGTGVNTEAFF. The CDR3 DNA reads TGTGCCTGGAGTCCCGGGACAGGGGTGAACACTGAAGCTTTCTTT.

The chain couples TRBV28 to TRBJ1-1; the match to TRBD1 covers 11 bases. CDR3 length: 15 amino acids. Trimming removed 2 bases from V and 4 bases from J; junction bases left unmatched: 3. Germline V CDR1 and CDR2: MDHEN, SYDVKM. The CDR3 DNA is TGTGCCAGCAGTTTAGGGGGGACAGGGGGCACTGAAGCTTTCTTT. Its protein product is CASSLGGTGGTEAFF.

The chain joins TRBV29-1 to TRBJ2-7; D not resolved. This CDR3 comprises 15 residues. The V gene's germline CDR1 is SQVTM and CDR2 ANQGSEA. The ends were cut back, 0 bases at V and 3 bases at J, with 15 bases in the middle. In DNA form, the CDR3 reads TGCAGCGTTGAAGATGAGGTGGAGACCAACTACGAGCAGTACTTC. Protein sequence: CSVEDEVETNYEQYF.

The chain carries TRBV25-1 and TRBJ2-3; 7 nucleotides match TRBD1. Germline CDR1 MGHDK, CDR2 SYGVNS. With V trimmed by 5 bases and J by 6 bases, 2 bases remained unmatched. This CDR3 has 12 residues. CDR3 in amino acids: CASSPQGDTQYF. Written as DNA, the CDR3 is TGTGCCAGCAGTCCACAGGGGGATACGCAGTATTTT.

In the case of this clone: This is likely a read error, given that the CDR3 carries no conserved phenylalanine or tryptophan at its end. CDR3: CASSQQGVYEKLFV. The CDR3 DNA reads TGTGCCAGCAGTCAACAGGGTGTATATGAAAAACTGTTTGTT. V usage is TRBV7-2 and J usage is TRBJ1-4; perhaps TRBD1 as D (6 bases). The CDR3 length is 14 residues. CDR1 and CDR2 (germline): SGHTA, FQGNSA. V was clipped by 6 bases and J by 6 bases, with 14 bases between them.

This clone turned up a few times. The chain has TRBV7-9 and TRBJ2-5, with 9 bases that match TRBD1. Germline V lookup: CDR1 SEHNR, CDR2 FQNEAQ (reference sequence). CDR3 size: 14 residues. Trimming took 4 bases from V and 5 from J; bases not matched to a gene: 5. The CDR3 loop reads CASSSQGAWETQYF. The CDR3 DNA is TGTGCCAGCAGCTCACAGGGGGCTTGGGAGACCCAGTACTTC.

This rearrangement joins TRBV7-2 to TRBJ2-7; maybe TRBD1 (6 bases). This CDR3 has 12 residues. Trimming removed 5 bases at V and 3 bases at J, with 8 bases between. Germline loops: CDR1 SGHTA, CDR2 FQGNSA. The DNA of the CDR3 is TGTGCCAGCAGCATGGACAGCTACGAGCAGTACTTC. It encodes CASSMDSYEQYF.

J is TRBJ1-4 and V is TRBV7-9; D might be TRBD1 (5 bases). The CDR3 spans 14 residues. CDR1 is SEHNR, CDR2 FQNEAQ, per germline (reference sequence). V was pared by 5 bases and J by 5 bases, with 12 bases between. The CDR3 DNA is TGTGCCAGCAGCCACGTGGGACTAAATGAAAAACTGTTTTTT. This sequence encodes CASSHVGLNEKLFF.